Below, 28 T cell receptor beta chains from the same sample are listed, as sequenced in a study of T cells in Graves' hyperthyroidism and ophthalmopathy. Amplification of TCR beta CDR3 regions used RNA as the template. When the TCR CDR3 underwent first-round RT-PCR, the HTBI primer set was used. TCRdb re-derived calls from the multiplex PCR reads in MiXCR, one entry per CDR3 protein. The sample consists of more than 650,000 distinct CDR3 sequences, 12% to 15% of them appearing once. Material: blood. These receptors all stem from a woman between 18 and 30 years old with Graves' hyperthyroidism.

This clonotype was picked up many times. This chain links TRBV7-2 with TRBJ2-1; D is undetermined. The germline CDR1 and CDR2 sequences are SGHTA and FQGNSA. Trimming cost V 1 base and J 6 bases, with 7 bases left between them. This CDR3 is 13 amino acids long. CDR3 bases: TGTGCCAGCAGCTTAGGCAGGTTCAATGAGCAGTTCTTC. This gives the protein CASSLGRFNEQFF.

The chain links TRBV20-1 to TRBJ1-1; possible D gene TRBD1, 6 bases. The CDR3 is 14 amino acids. The V gene lost 4 bases and the J gene lost 3 bases, with 15 bases spanning the gap. The germline V gene encodes CDR1 DFQATT and CDR2 SNEGSKA (reference sequence). The CDR3 region is CSANSLTGDTEAFF. The DNA for the CDR3 is TGCAGTGCTAACTCCCTGACAGGAGACACTGAAGCTTTCTTT.

The chain is built from TRBV4-1 and TRBJ2-5; D uncertain. Germline assignment: CDR1 MGHRA and CDR2 YSYEKL. CDR3 size: 14 residues. Between the trimmed V and J ends, which lost 1 base and 5 bases, there was a span of 11 bases. Here the CDR3 reads CASSQGILGETQYF. For the CDR3, the DNA is TGCGCCAGCAGCCAAGGAATCCTTGGCGAGACCCAGTACTTC.

The chain uses TRBV6-1 and TRBJ2-2; no clear D gene. Between the trimmed V and J ends, which lost 6 bases and 4 bases, there was a span of 18 bases. This CDR3 contains 16 residues. Germline values: CDR1 MNHNS, CDR2 SASEGT. Here the CDR3 DNA reads TGTGCCAGCAGACGCCGCTTGGACGGACCCACCGGGGAGCTGTTTTTT. Its protein is CASRRRLDGPTGELFF.

This clonotype was picked up many times. The rearrangement uses TRBV11-3 and TRBJ1-1; perhaps TRBD1 as D (6 bases). V lost 6 bases, J lost 4 bases, and 15 bases lay in between. This CDR3 has 14 residues. CDR1 and CDR2 from the germline V gene are SGHNT and YENEEA. This CDR3 reads CASRFRADSTEAFF. The DNA of the CDR3 is TGTGCCAGCAGATTCAGGGCGGACAGCACTGAAGCTTTCTTT.

The chain is built from TRBV5-6 and TRBJ2-1; D is possibly TRBD2 (6 bases). Germline CDR1 and CDR2: SGHDT and YYEEEE. The V and J ends lost 4 bases and 3 bases respectively, with 14 bases between them. This CDR3 has 15 amino acids. The CDR3 DNA reads as TGTGCCAGCAGCCCCGGGAGTACCATCTACAATGAGCAGTTCTTC. Residues: CASSPGSTIYNEQFF.

This clonotype was counted between two and nine times. The rearrangement joins TRBV6-1 to TRBJ1-2; D gene unclear. Trimming pared 6 bases from V and 2 bases from J, leaving 22 bases between. Germline values: CDR1 MNHNS, CDR2 SASEGT. The CDR3 runs 17 residues. Here the CDR3 DNA reads TGTGCCAGCAGCAACCCCGCCGGACCACTAGGCAACTATGGCTACACCTTC. Amino acids: CASSNPAGPLGNYGYTF.

This clonotype was counted only a few times. The rearrangement uses TRBV6-2 or TRBV6-3 and TRBJ2-3; TRBD1 aligns across 10 bases. The CDR3 has 15 residues. Losses at the gene ends were 2 bases for V and 3 bases for J; bases not matched to a gene: 2. Germline CDR1 and CDR2: MNHEY and SVGEGT. The CDR3 nucleotides read TGTGCCAGCAGTTACGACAGGGGGCGTACAGATACGCAGTATTTT. It codes for CASSYDRGRTDTQYF.

This clonotype was seen many times. V is TRBV12-3 or TRBV12-4 and J is TRBJ2-1; 7 bases align to TRBD2. This CDR3 is 14 amino acids long. V was pared by 8 bases and J by 8 bases, with 12 bases of the junction left unmatched. The CDR3 spells CASRTSGAGDEQFF. In DNA form, the CDR3 reads TGTGCCAGCCGGACTAGTGGCGCAGGTGATGAGCAGTTCTTC.

The chain employs TRBV19 and TRBJ1-1; no reliable D call. This CDR3 has 14 amino acids. The germline CDR1 and CDR2 sequences are LNHDA and SQIVND (reference sequence). V was cut by 4 bases and J by 6 bases, with 15 bases left in between. CDR3 loop: CASSNSRPVAEAFF. The CDR3 DNA reads as TGTGCCAGTAGTAATTCGAGACCTGTGGCTGAAGCTTTCTTT.

This clonotype was counted a few times. V usage is TRBV27 and J usage is TRBJ2-7; D is possibly TRBD2 (6 bases). The length of the CDR3 is 15 residues. V lost 1 base, J lost 8 bases, and 18 bases lay in between. Germline V gene lookup returns CDR1 MNHEY and CDR2 SMNVEV (reference sequence). CDR3 nucleotide sequence: TGTGCCAGCAGTTTATTAGCTGACGGTAGGACTAAGCAGTACTTC. It translates to CASSLLADGRTKQYF.

This clonotype showed up just a few times. The gene calls are TRBV7-9 and TRBJ2-2; 9 bases fit TRBD2. Trimming removed 6 bases from V and 6 bases from J; junction bases left unmatched: 8. This CDR3 comprises 15 residues. CDR1 is SEHNR, CDR2 FQNEAQ, per germline (reference sequence). The CDR3 DNA sequence: TGTGCCAGCAGTCCTAGCGGGAATCGGGCCGGGGAGCTGTTTTTT. Protein: CASSPSGNRAGELFF. The variable domain in full, with the rest retrieved from reference TRBV7-9 and TRBJ2-2, is DTGVSQNPRHKITKRGQNVTFRCDPISEHNRLYWYRQTLGQGPEFLTYFQNEAQLEKSRLLSDRFSAERPKGSFSTLEIQRTEQGDSAMYLCASSPSGNRAGELFFGEGSRLTVL.

The sample holds many counts of this clonotype. The chain recombines TRBV28 with TRBJ1-2, with unresolved D. This CDR3 spans 15 amino acids. Germline assignment: CDR1 MDHEN and CDR2 SYDVKM. The V end lost 7 bases, the J end lost 0 bases, and 15 bases lay between the germline ends. CDR3 in amino acids: CASITGGLTNYGYTF. CDR3 DNA: TGTGCCAGCATCACGGGAGGGCTGACTAACTATGGCTACACCTTC.

This clonotype showed up many times. J is TRBJ2-5 and V is TRBV12-3 or TRBV12-4; D is undetermined. V was clipped by 7 bases and J by 2 bases, with 11 bases between them. CDR3 length: 13 residues. The CDR3 region has the DNA TGTGCCAGCACCAGAGCGTGGCAAGAGACCCAGTACTTC. Translating it yields CASTRAWQETQYF.

In its sample, this clonotype was seen many times. The DNA of the CDR3 is TGTGCCAGCAGCAAAGGGGATCTTGGCTACGAGCAGTACTTC. Translating gives CASSKGDLGYEQYF. The chain employs TRBV12-3 or TRBV12-4 and TRBJ2-7, with D possibly being TRBD1 (5 bases). The V end was cut by 6 bases, the J end by 3 bases, with 15 bases between. The CDR3 loop spans 14 amino acids.

This chain joins TRBV19 and TRBJ1-2, with D possibly being TRBD1 (6 bases). Trimming shortened V by 7 bases and J by 1 base, and 13 bases separated the two germline ends. CDR1 and CDR2 from the germline V gene are LNHDA and SQIVND (reference sequence). There are 14 residues in the CDR3. The CDR3 DNA reads TGTGCCAGTAAAGAGGCACAGGGTAACTATGGCTACACCTTC. Protein: CASKEAQGNYGYTF.

J is TRBJ1-2 and V is TRBV11-2; 7 bases are a match to TRBD1. Germline V gene data show CDR1 as SGHAT and CDR2 as FQNNGV. The CDR3 loop spans 16 amino acids. V shed 0 bases, J shed 4 bases, and the junction held 8 bases outside the gene matches. Written as DNA, the CDR3 is TGTGCCAGCAGCTTAGATGTTATAGGGGGCGTCTATGGCTACACCTTC. It yields the protein CASSLDVIGGVYGYTF.

V gene TRBV27 combines with J gene TRBJ1-5, with D unresolved. The V end lost 4 bases, the J end lost 12 bases, and 4 bases lay between the germline ends. CDR3 length equals 9 residues. Germline V gene lookup returns CDR1 MNHEY and CDR2 SMNVEV (reference sequence). The CDR3: CASSSDQHF. CDR3 DNA sequence: TGTGCCAGCAGTTCAGACCAGCATTTT.

To note about this clonotype: The CDR3 end shows no conserved phenylalanine or tryptophan, and so a read error is likely. This chain joins TRBV12-3 or TRBV12-4 and TRBJ2-2; 10 nucleotides align to TRBD2. This CDR3 is 15 amino acids long. CDR3 sequence (DNA): TGTGCCAGCAGCCCAACTAGCGGGAACAGCGGGGAGCTGTTTCTT. Its protein product is CASSPTSGNSGELFL.

This clonotype was recorded many times. The J gene is TRBJ1-2, the V gene TRBV6-1; TRBD1 agrees at 10 bases. CDR1 MNHNS and CDR2 SASEGT come from the germline V gene. CDR3 size: 15 residues. Germline trimming cut 5 bases from V and 4 bases from J; bases unmatched to any gene: 7. DNA for the CDR3: TGTGCCAGCAGTCCGAGGACAGGGGGAAGCTATGGCTACACCTTC. It specifies CASSPRTGGSYGYTF.

V gene TRBV19 combines with J gene TRBJ1-5; a weak D match, TRBD1 (5 bases). V was shortened by 4 bases and J by 4 bases, with 11 bases between the two germline ends. Germline values: CDR1 LNHDA, CDR2 SQIVND (reference sequence). The CDR3 contains 14 residues. CDR3: CASSTDSFNQPQHF. The DNA of the CDR3 is TGTGCCAGTAGTACAGACAGTTTTAATCAGCCCCAGCATTTT.

The chain uses TRBV6-1 and TRBJ1-6; D might be TRBD1 (6 bases). Per germline, CDR1 MNHNS and CDR2 SASEGT. CDR3 size: 13 residues. V gave up 3 bases and J gave up 7 bases, with 7 bases separating them. The CDR3 DNA is TGTGCCAGCAGTGACCAGGGGAATTCACCCCTCCACTTT. Protein product: CASSDQGNSPLHF.

This clonotype was detected many times. The rearrangement joins TRBV18 to TRBJ2-1, with 8 bases identical to TRBD1. Germline loops: CDR1 KGHSH, CDR2 LQKENI. The ends lost 3 bases at V and 9 bases at J; junction bases unmatched: 7. The CDR3 sequence is 14 residues long. The CDR3: CASSPGQGQSEQFF. DNA of the CDR3: TGTGCCAGCTCACCCGGACAGGGCCAGTCTGAGCAGTTCTTC. The full variable domain, completed using reference TRBV18 and TRBJ2-1, is NAGVMQNPRHLVRRRGQEARLRCSPMKGHSHVYWYRQLPEEGLKFMVYLQKENIIDESGMPKERFSAEFPKEGPSILRIQQVVRGDSAAYFCASSPGQGQSEQFFGPGTRLTVL.

This clonotype was counted ten times or more. This chain uses TRBV14 with TRBJ1-2; no clear D. The CDR3 totals 15 residues. The germline V gene has CDR1 SGHDN and CDR2 FVKESK. Trimming removed 1 base from V and 0 bases from J, with 9 bases in between. DNA for the CDR3: TGTGCCAGCAGCCAAGGTTGGATCTCTAACTATGGCTACACCTTC. Residues: CASSQGWISNYGYTF.

J is TRBJ1-2 and V is TRBV19; TRBD1 matches 8 bases. V gave up 7 bases and J gave up 4 bases; unmatched junction bases: 11. The CDR3 length is 15 residues. Germline CDR1 is LNHDA and CDR2 is SQIVND (reference sequence). In DNA form, the CDR3 reads TGTGCCAGTACTCTCCTCGGGGACAGGCGCTATGGCTACACCTTC. Protein product: CASTLLGDRRYGYTF.

A few counts support this clonotype. The rearrangement uses TRBV6-1 and TRBJ2-2; 7 bases are shared with TRBD2. This CDR3 has 15 amino acids. CDR1 and CDR2 (germline): MNHNS, SASEGT. The V and J ends lost 8 bases and 2 bases, in that order; junction bases with no gene match: 8. The CDR3 sequence: CASGVAGGNTGELFF. CDR3 in DNA: TGTGCCAGCGGGGTAGCGGGTGGCAACACCGGGGAGCTGTTTTTT.

Ten or more counts support this clonotype. The V gene is TRBV20-1, the J gene TRBJ1-1; no firm D call. The CDR3 spans 14 residues. V lost 2 bases and J 0 bases, leaving 10 bases between the germline ends. The germline V gene encodes CDR1 DFQATT and CDR2 SNEGSKA (reference sequence). CDR3 loop: CSARIPGLNTEAFF. CDR3 bases: TGCAGTGCTAGAATCCCCGGGTTGAACACTGAAGCTTTCTTT.

This clonotype has a handful of counts. V and J are TRBV28 and TRBJ2-2, with 11 bases that match TRBD2. The CDR3 has 17 residues. Germline CDR1 is MDHEN and CDR2 is SYDVKM. J lost 6 bases, V lost 3 bases, and 9 bases had no gene match. In DNA, the CDR3 is TGTGCCAGCAGTTTTGTCGGGACTAGCGGTGGGGCCGGGGAGCTGTTTTTT. It specifies CASSFVGTSGGAGELFF.